These T cell receptor beta chains were read from a single sample in a study of molecular identifiers for immune sequencing clone quantification. TCRdb independently ran MiXCR on the PCR reads; one entry per CDR3 protein. Of about 330,000 distinct CDR3 sequences in the sample, roughly 23% were seen once. Sequences were obtained from naive CD8+ T cells from blood, with Jurkat cell RNA spiked in. Source of these receptors: a human donor in good health. Some libraries in this study had Jurkat cell RNA spiked in. Each CDR3 is given with its conserved first and last residue. The order of the fields is J gene, D gene, V gene, clone size, CDR3 protein, CDR3 DNA. A D gene is named only where the DNA matches it firmly. Size values are once, few and many counts, or a class for expanded clones, and some rows have none.

>TRBJ1-5|-|TRBV28|few
CASSSPLVVGDNSNQPQHF
TGTGCCAGCAGTTCCCCTCTAGTGGTAGGAGACAATAGCAATCAGCCCCAGCATTTT
>TRBJ1-4|-|TRBV5-1|few
CASSPQSRQVATNEKLFF
TGCGCCAGCAGCCCCCAATCCCGACAGGTAGCAACTAATGAAAAACTGTTTTTT
>TRBJ2-3|-|TRBV3-1|-
CASSQAGPGPDTQYF
TGTGCCAGCAGCCAAGCGGGTCCGGGCCCAGATACGCAGTATTTT
>TRBJ1-1|TRBD1|TRBV9|many
CASSPVPGQGRGTEAFF
TGTGCCAGCAGCCCTGTCCCGGGACAGGGGCGGGGCACTGAAGCTTTCTTT
>TRBJ1-2|-|TRBV12-3/TRBV12-4|many
CASRVGAGADYGYTF
TGTGCCAGCAGAGTTGGGGCAGGGGCGGACTATGGCTACACCTTC
>TRBJ2-5|-|TRBV5-1|-
CASRPGDKETQYF
TGCGCCAGCCGTCCTGGAGACAAAGAGACCCAGTACTTC
>TRBJ1-3|-|TRBV5-6|many
CASSFGPLQTLSGNTIYF
TGTGCCAGCAGCTTCGGCCCACTTCAAACACTCTCTGGAAACACCATATATTTT
>TRBJ2-2|-|TRBV27|few
CASSANRVGRELFF
TGTGCCAGCAGCGCAAACAGGGTTGGCCGGGAGCTGTTTTTT
>TRBJ2-5|TRBD2|TRBV25-1|-
CASSEGAGVFQETQYF
TGTGCCAGCAGTGAAGGGGCGGGGGTGTTTCAAGAGACCCAGTACTTC
>TRBJ1-1|-|TRBV19|-
CASSVNPGGTEAFF
TGTGCCAGTAGTGTAAATCCCGGGGGGACTGAAGCGTTCTTT
>TRBJ2-3|TRBD1|TRBV7-3|many
CASSTGGSSTDTQYF
TGTGCCAGCAGTACAGGGGGCTCTTCCACAGATACGCAGTATTTT
>TRBJ2-3|TRBD2|TRBV7-9|many
CASSQRVAGVQPYF
TGTGCCAGCAGCCAGCGAGTAGCGGGGGTACAGCCGTATTTT
>TRBJ1-2|-|TRBV9|many
CASSVATNYGYTF
TGTGCCAGCAGCGTAGCCACCAACTATGGCTACACCTTC
>TRBJ2-7|-|TRBV5-1|few
CASSLDNFYEQYF
TGCGCCAGCAGCTTGGACAACTTCTACGAGCAGTACTTC
>TRBJ2-7|TRBD1|TRBV20-1|few
CSARGGQGRTYEQYF
TGCAGTGCTAGGGGCGGACAGGGAAGAACCTACGAGCAGTACTTC
>TRBJ1-2|TRBD1|TRBV5-6|few
CASSIGTGVYGYTF
TGTGCCAGCAGCATAGGGACAGGAGTCTATGGCTACACCTTC
>TRBJ1-1|-|TRBV13|many
CASSSRAPGMNTEAFF
TGTGCCAGCAGCTCTCGGGCGCCAGGAATGAACACTGAAGCTTTCTTT
>TRBJ2-3|-|TRBV9|few
CASSVVETDTQYF
TGTGCCAGCAGCGTAGTGGAAACAGATACGCAGTATTTT
>TRBJ2-2|TRBD1|TRBV29-1|many
CSVELKRTGNTGELFF
TGCAGCGTTGAGTTAAAAAGGACAGGGAACACCGGGGAGCTGTTTTTT
>TRBJ2-7|TRBD1|TRBV29-1|many
CSVEESDRAHEQYF
TGCAGCGTTGAAGAATCGGACAGGGCCCACGAGCAGTACTTC
>TRBJ1-5|TRBD1|TRBV10-3|few
CAISESTGGNQPQHF
TGTGCCATCAGTGAGTCAACAGGGGGCAATCAGCCCCAGCATTTT
>TRBJ2-5|-|TRBV10-2|many
CASSTGGLETQYF
TGCGCCAGCTCGACGGGGGGCCTAGAGACCCAGTACTTC
>TRBJ2-5|-|TRBV20-1|-
CSPIQGSQETQYF
TGCAGTCCTATCCAGGGGTCCCAAGAGACCCAGTACTTC
>TRBJ1-1|-|TRBV4-3|-
CTSGQDRADRTNTEAFF
TGCACCAGCGGCCAAGACCGGGCTGACAGGACGAACACTGAAGCTTTCTTT
>TRBJ2-3|TRBD1|TRBV7-9|-
CASSQARDRITDTQYF
TGTGCCAGCAGCCAAGCGCGGGACAGGATTACGGATACGCAGTATTTT
>TRBJ2-7|-|TRBV7-9|many
CASSLGVVYEQYF
TGTGCCAGCAGCTTAGGGGTAGTCTACGAGCAGTACTTC
>TRBJ2-5|-|TRBV7-9|-
CASSASLGLGETQYF
TGTGCCAGCAGCGCCTCTTTAGGCCTTGGAGAGACCCAGTACTTC
>TRBJ1-1|-|TRBV2|-
CASSAPGVVTEAFF
TGTGCCAGCAGCGCTCCAGGGGTGGTCACTGAAGCTTTCTTT